Shown below are 22 T cell receptor beta chains from a single sample sequenced in a study of shared clonotypes between healthy human individuals. Positive CCR7 selection of CD45RO-negative cells yielded the naive CD8 cells, and terminally differentiated effector memory CD45RA+ cells were excluded. Repertoires were generated with immunoSEQ multiplex PCR, while TCRdb's copy carries only in-frame clones and drops some. Of about 2,100,000 clones in the sample, about 93% were seen once. Sequenced input: naive CD8+ T cells from PBMCs. Every receptor here comes from a man between 18 and 35 years old in good health. Some clones in this sample may be carry-over from other donors' samples.

J is TRBJ2-1 and V is TRBV7-9; TRBD2 matches 9 bases. This CDR3 region has 17 residues. CDR1 is SEHNR, CDR2 FQNEAQ, per germline (reference sequence). The V gene end was trimmed by 5 bases and the J gene end by 3 bases; junction bases not matched to a gene: 11. Written as DNA, the CDR3 is TGTGCCAGCAGCCCCCTTGCGGGAGGGTCTAACTACAATGAGCAGTTCTTC. Residues: CASSPLAGGSNYNEQFF.

The gene calls are TRBV6-6 and TRBJ2-3, with D perhaps matching TRBD2 (6 bases). The CDR3 has 12 residues. Germline V lookup: CDR1 MNHNY, CDR2 SVGAGI (reference sequence). V was cut by 8 bases and J by 1 base, with 7 bases left in between. DNA for the CDR3: TGTGCCAGCTCGGGGGGCACAGATACGCAGTATTTT. It encodes CASSGGTDTQYF.

This rearrangement joins TRBV7-3 to TRBJ1-1, with a tentative D call TRBD1 (6 bases). In germline, CDR1 is SGHTA, CDR2 FQGTGA. The length of the CDR3 is 15 residues. Trimming stripped 4 bases from V and 6 bases from J, with 18 bases between. CDR3: CASSSTRGPGAEAFF. The CDR3 DNA is TGTGCCAGCAGCTCTACCAGGGGCCCCGGGGCTGAAGCTTTCTTT.

Notes on this clone: This sample also contains other DNA sequences that code for the same CDR3. This chain uses TRBV10-3 with TRBJ1-2; D is ambiguous. Germline CDR1 reads ENHRY; CDR2 reads SYGVKD. The CDR3 runs 13 residues. With 3 bases removed from V and 1 base from J, the gap between germline ends came to 6 bases. The CDR3 DNA is TGTGCCATCAGTGATGGCAGTAACTATGGCTACACCTTC. Its protein product is CAISDGSNYGYTF.

This clone was found a few times. The chain has TRBV2 and TRBJ1-1; 8 nucleotides match TRBD1. Germline V gives CDR1 SNHLY, CDR2 FYNNEI. CDR3 size: 14 residues. With V trimmed by 4 bases and J by 5 bases, 6 bases remained unmatched. CDR3 DNA sequence: TGTGCCAGCAGTGGGACAGGGAGGTTGACTGAAGCTTTCTTT. Translating gives CASSGTGRLTEAFF.

The chain employs TRBV4-2 and TRBJ2-7, with TRBD1 matching 12 bases. V shed 4 bases and J 3 bases; nucleotides not matched to a gene: 7. The germline V gene encodes CDR1 LGHNA and CDR2 YNFKEQ. The CDR3 consists of 16 residues. The CDR3 bases are TGTGCCAGCAGCCTCGGGACAGGGGGCGTCGGCTACGAGCAGTACTTC. Translating it yields CASSLGTGGVGYEQYF.

V usage is TRBV5-1 and J usage is TRBJ2-1; the D call may be TRBD1 or TRBD2 (5 bases each). Germline V gives CDR1 SGHRS, CDR2 YFSETQ. Trimming removed 4 bases from V and 2 bases from J, with 10 bases in between. This CDR3 contains 14 residues. For the CDR3, the DNA is TGCGCCAGCAGCACGGGACGGCCCTACAATGAGCAGTTCTTC. It codes for CASSTGRPYNEQFF. Full variable domain (remainder filled in from reference TRBV5-1 and TRBJ2-1): KAGVTQTPRYLIKTRGQQVTLSCSPISGHRSVSWYQQTPGQGLQFLFEYFSETQRNKGNFPGRFSGRQFSNSRSEMNVSTLELGDSALYLCASSTGRPYNEQFFGPGTRLTVL.

The gene calls are TRBV27 and TRBJ2-1, with TRBD2 matching over 12 bases. The CDR3 is 17 amino acids. Trimming at V came to 5 bases and at J to 7 bases, leaving 12 bases not matched to a gene. Germline V gives CDR1 MNHEY, CDR2 SMNVEV (reference sequence). The DNA of the CDR3 is TGTGCCAGCAGTCTCCAGCTAGCGGGAGGGGGAAGTAATGAGCAGTTCTTC. Its translation is CASSLQLAGGGSNEQFF.

The chain carries TRBV2 and TRBJ1-3; no definite D call. V was pared by 4 bases and J by 0 bases, with 13 bases between. The germline V gene has CDR1 SNHLY and CDR2 FYNNEI. CDR3 length: 16 residues. The DNA of the CDR3 is TGTGCCAGCAGTGTAACGGGGTTTAGCTCTGGAAACACCATATATTTT. Its translation: CASSVTGFSSGNTIYF.

This clone appeared a single time. The chain employs TRBV5-4 and TRBJ2-5; D unclear. CDR3 length: 14 residues. The V and J ends lost 1 base and 2 bases respectively, with 9 bases between them. Germline assignment: CDR1 SGHNT and CDR2 YYREEE (reference sequence). CDR3 sequence: CASSLNRLQETQYF. CDR3 DNA: TGTGCCAGCAGCTTGAATCGACTTCAAGAGACCCAGTACTTC.

The chain employs TRBV28 and TRBJ1-1; 7 bases line up with TRBD1. Trimming cost V 5 bases and J 3 bases; bases outside gene matches: 12. Per germline, CDR1 MDHEN and CDR2 SYDVKM. This CDR3 contains 16 residues. The CDR3 DNA reads as TGTGCCAGCAGTCCCCACAGGGGAGTTTGGGACACTGAAGCTTTCTTT. As protein: CASSPHRGVWDTEAFF.

For the CDR3, the DNA is TGTGCCAGCAGCTGGGCGTCAGGCGAGCAGTACTTC. It codes for CASSWASGEQYF. The chain employs TRBV5-6 and TRBJ2-7; D remains ambiguous. Per the germline V gene, CDR1 is SGHDT and CDR2 is YYEEEE. The CDR3 covers 12 residues. The V end was cut by 3 bases, the J end by 6 bases, with 10 bases between.

J is TRBJ1-2 and V is TRBV19, with TRBD1 as a possible D gene (5 bases). The CDR3 has 16 residues. Trimming took off 4 bases at V and 1 base at J, with 16 bases between the two ends. Germline V gives CDR1 LNHDA, CDR2 SQIVND (reference sequence). CDR3 bases: TGTGCCAGTAGTAGGACGGCCCGGGGCATTAACTATGGCTACACCTTC. It translates to CASSRTARGINYGYTF. Based on the CDR3 plus reference TRBV19 and TRBJ1-2, the full variable domain is DGGITQSPKYLFRKEGQNVTLSCEQNLNHDAMYWYRQDPGQGLRLIYYSQIVNDFQKGDIAEGYSVSREKKESFPLTVTSAQKNPTAFYLCASSRTARGINYGYTFGSGTRLTVV.

V is TRBV7-9 and J is TRBJ1-1, with a weak D call TRBD1 (5 bases). Germline loops: CDR1 SEHNR, CDR2 FQNEAQ (reference sequence). Deletions cut 8 bases from V and 7 bases from J, with 14 bases between. This CDR3 has 12 residues. DNA for the CDR3: TGTGCCAGCGGCGGGGGGAGATTTGAAGCTTTCTTT. This sequence encodes CASGGGRFEAFF.

The rearrangement uses TRBV28 and TRBJ1-6; D might be TRBD1 (6 bases). The germline V gene encodes CDR1 MDHEN and CDR2 SYDVKM. This CDR3 comprises 13 residues. V lost 3 bases and J lost 10, with 10 bases in between. The DNA of the CDR3 is TGTGCCAGCAGTTTTCGTCAGGGGTCACCCCTCCACTTT. Its protein is CASSFRQGSPLHF.

CDR3 DNA sequence: TGTGCCAGCAGCGTAGGCCACACGGAGACCCAGTACTTC. Encoded protein: CASSVGHTETQYF. The genes are TRBV9 and TRBJ2-5; D is unresolved. The CDR3 runs to 13 residues. Germline values: CDR1 SGDLS, CDR2 YYNGEE. Trimming removed 0 bases at V and 5 bases at J, with 8 bases between.

This clone was found once. The same CDR3 is also encoded by other DNA sequences in this sample. The V and J genes are TRBV5-1 and TRBJ1-1, with a weak D call TRBD1 (5 bases). V gave up 1 base and J gave up 7 bases, with 8 bases separating them. Germline V gene sequence: CDR1 SGHRS, CDR2 YFSETQ. CDR3 length: 12 amino acids. CDR3 region: CASSLIQGEAFF. The CDR3, as DNA: TGCGCCAGCAGCTTGATCCAGGGTGAAGCTTTCTTT.

This chain connects TRBV5-4 to TRBJ2-7; the D gene is possibly TRBD2 (5 bases). The length of the CDR3 is 13 residues. Germline-derived CDR1 and CDR2 are SGHNT and YYREEE (reference sequence). V gave up 6 bases and J gave up 0 bases, with 10 bases separating them. The CDR3 DNA is TGTGCCAGCATTCCCGAGGGCTCCTACGAGCAGTACTTC. Encoded protein: CASIPEGSYEQYF.

CDR3 sequence (DNA): TGTGCCAGCAGCGTTCCGGGCCCGTACTACGAGCAGTACTTC. This sequence encodes CASSVPGPYYEQYF. V is TRBV4-2 and J is TRBJ2-7; D remains ambiguous. Trimming took 5 bases from V and 3 from J, leaving 14 bases between them. Per germline, CDR1 LGHNA and CDR2 YNFKEQ. The CDR3 sequence is 14 residues long.

This rearrangement joins TRBV29-1 to TRBJ2-1; the match to TRBD1 covers 7 bases. The CDR3 is 13 amino acids. Looked up from germline, CDR1 is SQVTM and CDR2 is ANQGSEA. Unmatched junction bases numbered 7, after V lost 8 bases and J lost 3 bases. The CDR3 spells CSQGDINYNEQFF. The DNA for the CDR3 is TGCAGCCAGGGGGACATCAACTACAATGAGCAGTTCTTC.

This chain uses TRBV27 with TRBJ2-3; unclear D gene. The CDR3 is 16 residues long. Trimming pared 6 bases from V and 1 base from J, leaving 17 bases between. Germline CDR1 and CDR2: MNHEY and SMNVEV (reference sequence). CDR3 nucleotides: TGTGCCAGCAGCCGCATATTAGTTAGTGGCACAGATACGCAGTATTTT. Translating it yields CASSRILVSGTDTQYF.

V usage is TRBV19 and J usage is TRBJ2-1; 9 bases match TRBD1. The length of the CDR3 is 14 residues. V was clipped by 3 bases and J by 7 bases; unmatched bases: 4. CDR1 and CDR2 (germline): LNHDA, SQIVND (reference sequence). CDR3 residues: CASSIDRGWNEQFF. The CDR3 DNA is TGTGCCAGTAGTATTGACAGGGGGTGGAATGAGCAGTTCTTC.